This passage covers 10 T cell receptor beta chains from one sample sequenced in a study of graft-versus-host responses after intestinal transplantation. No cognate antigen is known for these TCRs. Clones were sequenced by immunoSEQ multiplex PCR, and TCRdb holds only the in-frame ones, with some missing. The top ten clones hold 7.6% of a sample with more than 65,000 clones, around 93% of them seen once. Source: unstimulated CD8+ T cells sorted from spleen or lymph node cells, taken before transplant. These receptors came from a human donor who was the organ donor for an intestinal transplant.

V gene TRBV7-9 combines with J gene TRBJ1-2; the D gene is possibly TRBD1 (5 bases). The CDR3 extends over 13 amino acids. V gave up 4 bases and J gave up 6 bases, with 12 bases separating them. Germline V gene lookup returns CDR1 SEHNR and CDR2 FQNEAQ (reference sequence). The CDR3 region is CASSSGLVHGYTF. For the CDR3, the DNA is TGTGCCAGCAGCTCAGGGCTTGTTCATGGCTACACCTTC.

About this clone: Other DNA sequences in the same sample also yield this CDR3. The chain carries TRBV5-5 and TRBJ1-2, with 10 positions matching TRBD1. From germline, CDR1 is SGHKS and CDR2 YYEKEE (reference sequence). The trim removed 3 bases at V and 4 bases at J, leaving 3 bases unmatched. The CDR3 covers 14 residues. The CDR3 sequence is CASSSDRGTYGYTF. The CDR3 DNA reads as TGTGCCAGCAGCTCGGACAGGGGGACCTATGGCTACACCTTC.

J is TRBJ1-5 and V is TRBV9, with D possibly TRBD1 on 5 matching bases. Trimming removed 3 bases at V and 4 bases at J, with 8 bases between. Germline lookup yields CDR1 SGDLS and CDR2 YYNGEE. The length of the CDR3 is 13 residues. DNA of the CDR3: TGTGCCAGCAGCGAGACAGCAAATCAGCCCCAGCATTTT. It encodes CASSETANQPQHF.

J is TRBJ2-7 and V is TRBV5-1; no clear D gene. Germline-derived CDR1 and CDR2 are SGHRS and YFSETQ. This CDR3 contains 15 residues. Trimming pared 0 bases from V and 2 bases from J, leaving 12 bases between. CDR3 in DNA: TGCGCCAGCAGCTTGGTCAGTGGCAGCCCCTACGAGCAGTACTTC. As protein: CASSLVSGSPYEQYF. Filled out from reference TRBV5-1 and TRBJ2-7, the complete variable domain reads KAGVTQTPRYLIKTRGQQVTLSCSPISGHRSVSWYQQTPGQGLQFLFEYFSETQRNKGNFPGRFSGRQFSNSRSEMNVSTLELGDSALYLCASSLVSGSPYEQYFGPGTRLTVT.

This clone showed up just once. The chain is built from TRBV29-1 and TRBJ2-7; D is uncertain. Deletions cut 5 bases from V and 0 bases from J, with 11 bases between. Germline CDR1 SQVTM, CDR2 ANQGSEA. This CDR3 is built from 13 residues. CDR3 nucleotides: TGCAGCGTTTGTATCGAGAGCTCCTACGAGCAGTACTTC. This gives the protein CSVCIESSYEQYF.

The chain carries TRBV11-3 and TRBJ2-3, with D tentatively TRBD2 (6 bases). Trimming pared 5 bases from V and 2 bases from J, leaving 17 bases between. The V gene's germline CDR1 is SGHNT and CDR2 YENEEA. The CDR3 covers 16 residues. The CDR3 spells CASSPHSGGDTDTQYF. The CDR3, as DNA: TGTGCCAGCAGCCCCCACTCTGGCGGGGACACAGATACGCAGTATTTT. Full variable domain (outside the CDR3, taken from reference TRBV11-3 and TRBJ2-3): EAGVVQSPRYKIIEKKQPVAFWCNPISGHNTLYWYLQNLGQGPELLIRYENEEAVDDSQLPKDRFSAERLKGVDSTLKIQPAELGDSAVYLCASSPHSGGDTDTQYFGPGTRLTVL.

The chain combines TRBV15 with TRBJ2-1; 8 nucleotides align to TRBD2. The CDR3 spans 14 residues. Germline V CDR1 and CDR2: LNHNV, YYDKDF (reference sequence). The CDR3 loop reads CAHRGLAGENEQFF. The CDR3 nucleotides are TGTGCGCACCGGGGGCTAGCGGGTGAGAATGAGCAGTTCTTC. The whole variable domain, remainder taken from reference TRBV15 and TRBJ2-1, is DAMVIQNPRYQVTQFGKPVTLSCSQTLNHNVMYWYQQKSSQAPKLLFHYYDKDFNNEADTPDNFQSRRPNTSFCFLDIRSPGLGDTAMYLCAHRGLAGENEQFFGPGTRLTVL.

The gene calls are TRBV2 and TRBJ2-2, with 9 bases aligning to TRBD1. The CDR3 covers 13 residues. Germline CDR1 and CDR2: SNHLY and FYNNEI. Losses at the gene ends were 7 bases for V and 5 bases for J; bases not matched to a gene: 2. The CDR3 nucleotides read TGTGCCAGCATGACAGGGGGGACCGGGGAGCTGTTTTTT. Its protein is CASMTGGTGELFF. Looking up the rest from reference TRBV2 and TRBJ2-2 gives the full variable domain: EPEVTQTPSHQVTQMGQEVILRCVPISNHLYFYWYRQILGQKVEFLVSFYNNEISEKSEIFDDQFSVERPDGSNFTLKIRSTKLEDSAMYFCASMTGGTGELFFGEGSRLTVL.

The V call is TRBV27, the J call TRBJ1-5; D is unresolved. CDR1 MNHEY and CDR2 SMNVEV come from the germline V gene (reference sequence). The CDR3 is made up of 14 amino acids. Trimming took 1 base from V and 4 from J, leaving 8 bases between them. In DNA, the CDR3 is TGTGCCAGCAGTTTATTCACAACTAATCAGCCCCAGCATTTT. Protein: CASSLFTTNQPQHF.

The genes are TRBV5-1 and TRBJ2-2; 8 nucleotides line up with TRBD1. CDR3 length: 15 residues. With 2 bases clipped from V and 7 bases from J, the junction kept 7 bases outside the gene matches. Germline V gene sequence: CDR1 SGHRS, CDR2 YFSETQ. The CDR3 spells CASSFRQGQVGELFF. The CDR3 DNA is TGCGCCAGCAGCTTTCGACAGGGGCAAGTCGGGGAGCTGTTTTTT.